A selection of T cell receptor beta chains follows, all from one sample in a study of quantifying T cell responses using KT2 cells. TCRdb passed the UMI-ligation and nested PCR reads through MiXCR, listing each CDR3 protein once. The table records approximately 46,000 distinct CDR3 sequences, about 9.9% of them present only once. The sequencing input was PBMCs spiked with cells of the T cell clone KT2. These receptor sequences come from a human donor. CDR3s include the opening cysteine and the closing phenylalanine or tryptophan. D genes are given only for firm matches. Size is omitted from some rows. Given values are once, few, many or a class for expanded clones.

clone size: many
J gene: TRBJ2-7
V gene: TRBV23-1
D gene: -
CDR3 protein: CASSQIVNRAGYEQYF
CDR3 DNA: TGCGCCAGCAGTCAAATAGTAAACCGAGCGGGCTACGAGCAGTACTTC

clone size: few
J gene: TRBJ1-2
V gene: TRBV14
D gene: -
CDR3 protein: CASSQGGGWGYGYTF
CDR3 DNA: TGTGCCAGCAGCCAAGGCGGGGGTTGGGGCTATGGCTACACCTTC

clone size: -
J gene: TRBJ2-1
V gene: TRBV24-1
D gene: -
CDR3 protein: CATSDSLGEQFF
CDR3 DNA: TGTGCCACCAGTGATTCGCTGGGCGAGCAGTTCTTC

clone size: few
J gene: TRBJ1-1
V gene: TRBV20-1
D gene: -
CDR3 protein: CSGARGYDTEAFF
CDR3 DNA: TGCAGTGGGGCTCGCGGATACGACACTGAAGCTTTCTTT

clone size: few
J gene: TRBJ1-3
V gene: TRBV4-1
D gene: -
CDR3 protein: CASSQVTETGNTIYF
CDR3 DNA: TGCGCCAGCAGCCAGGTGACTGAAACTGGAAACACCATATATTTT

clone size: -
J gene: TRBJ2-5
V gene: TRBV11-2
D gene: TRBD2
CDR3 protein: CASSLPTSGEETQYF
CDR3 DNA: TGTGCCAGCAGCCTCCCGACTAGCGGGGAAGAGACCCAGTACTTC

clone size: many
J gene: TRBJ1-6
V gene: TRBV6-4
D gene: -
CDR3 protein: CASSDRDNSPLHF
CDR3 DNA: TGTGCCAGCAGTGACAGGGATAATTCACCCCTCCACTTT

clone size: -
J gene: TRBJ2-2
V gene: TRBV6-5
D gene: TRBD2
CDR3 protein: CASKGGRMNTGELFF
CDR3 DNA: TGTGCCAGCAAGGGAGGGCGGATGAACACCGGGGAGCTGTTTTTT

clone size: many
J gene: TRBJ2-7
V gene: TRBV20-1
D gene: TRBD1
CDR3 protein: CSAWDRGYEQYF
CDR3 DNA: TGCAGTGCTTGGGACAGGGGATACGAGCAGTACTTC

clone size: -
J gene: TRBJ2-5
V gene: TRBV7-9
D gene: TRBD2
CDR3 protein: CASTKSGSGETQYF
CDR3 DNA: TGTGCCAGCACCAAAAGCGGGAGCGGTGAGACCCAGTACTTC

clone size: many
J gene: TRBJ2-3
V gene: TRBV27
D gene: TRBD2
CDR3 protein: CASSLRVSGVTQYF
CDR3 DNA: TGTGCCAGCAGTTTAAGAGTAAGCGGGGTTACGCAGTATTTT

clone size: many
J gene: TRBJ2-7
V gene: TRBV10-3
D gene: -
CDR3 protein: CAISEGAEQYF
CDR3 DNA: TGTGCCATCAGTGAAGGGGCCGAGCAGTACTTC

clone size: few
J gene: TRBJ2-4
V gene: TRBV10-3
D gene: TRBD2
CDR3 protein: CAISESLGGRAKNIQYF
CDR3 DNA: TGTGCCATCAGTGAGTCCCTGGGCGGGAGGGCCAAAAACATTCAGTACTTC

clone size: many
J gene: TRBJ2-1
V gene: TRBV7-6
D gene: -
CDR3 protein: CASSLRGDSHNEQFF
CDR3 DNA: TGTGCCAGCAGCTTGAGGGGGGACAGTCACAATGAGCAGTTCTTC

clone size: -
J gene: TRBJ2-7
V gene: TRBV5-8
D gene: -
CDR3 protein: CASTRTPSLYEQYF
CDR3 DNA: TGTGCCAGCACCCGGACTCCCTCCCTCTACGAGCAGTACTTC

clone size: few
J gene: TRBJ2-2
V gene: TRBV3-1
D gene: -
CDR3 protein: CASSQAISGELFF
CDR3 DNA: TGTGCCAGCAGCCAAGCTATCTCCGGGGAGCTGTTTTTT

clone size: many
J gene: TRBJ2-1
V gene: TRBV28
D gene: TRBD2
CDR3 protein: CASSWTGTRGLNEQFF
CDR3 DNA: TGTGCCAGCAGTTGGACCGGGACTAGGGGTCTCAATGAGCAGTTCTTC

clone size: -
J gene: TRBJ2-4
V gene: TRBV11-2
D gene: -
CDR3 protein: CASSLAVRGVVAKNIQYF
CDR3 DNA: TGTGCCAGCAGCTTGGCCGTGAGGGGGGTGGTGGCCAAAAACATTCAGTACTTC

clone size: -
J gene: TRBJ2-1
V gene: TRBV11-3
D gene: -
CDR3 protein: CASNPPDSYNEQFF
CDR3 DNA: TGTGCCAGCAACCCCCCCGACTCCTACAATGAGCAGTTCTTC

clone size: few
J gene: TRBJ2-7
V gene: TRBV10-2
D gene: -
CDR3 protein: CASSGTDTYEQYF
CDR3 DNA: TGCGCCAGCTCCGGGACGGATACCTACGAGCAGTACTTC

clone size: few
J gene: TRBJ2-7
V gene: TRBV29-1
D gene: TRBD2
CDR3 protein: CSVLDGTERGVSYEQYF
CDR3 DNA: TGCAGCGTTTTAGACGGGACTGAGCGGGGGGTTTCCTACGAGCAGTACTTC

clone size: many
J gene: TRBJ2-3
V gene: TRBV21-1
D gene: -
CDR3 protein: CASSKPDRSTDTQYF
CDR3 DNA: TGTGCCAGCAGCAAACCGGACAGGAGCACAGATACGCAGTATTTT

clone size: -
J gene: TRBJ2-2
V gene: TRBV20-1
D gene: TRBD1
CDR3 protein: CSARDGQGAGELFF
CDR3 DNA: TGCAGTGCTAGAGATGGACAGGGCGCCGGGGAGCTGTTTTTT

clone size: few
J gene: TRBJ2-2
V gene: TRBV5-1
D gene: TRBD1
CDR3 protein: CASSLGTGDGAGELFF
CDR3 DNA: TGCGCCAGCAGCTTGGGGACAGGGGATGGTGCCGGGGAGCTGTTTTTT

clone size: few
J gene: TRBJ2-5
V gene: TRBV5-1
D gene: TRBD2
CDR3 protein: CASSPGTRRSQETQYF
CDR3 DNA: TGCGCCAGCAGCCCGGGGACTAGGCGATCACAAGAGACCCAGTACTTC

clone size: many
J gene: TRBJ2-3
V gene: TRBV20-1
D gene: -
CDR3 protein: CSASPISLVKGTDTQYF
CDR3 DNA: TGCAGTGCTAGCCCTATCTCCCTAGTTAAGGGCACAGATACGCAGTATTTT

clone size: many
J gene: TRBJ2-3
V gene: TRBV18
D gene: TRBD2
CDR3 protein: CASSPYSGEDDTQYF
CDR3 DNA: TGTGCCAGCTCACCATACAGCGGGGAGGACGATACGCAGTATTTT

clone size: many
J gene: TRBJ2-7
V gene: TRBV5-1
D gene: TRBD1
CDR3 protein: CASSPPRTGGYEQYF
CDR3 DNA: TGCGCCAGCAGCCCACCAAGGACAGGGGGCTACGAGCAGTACTTC

clone size: many
J gene: TRBJ2-1
V gene: TRBV11-2
D gene: TRBD2
CDR3 protein: CASSYRGGLSYNEQFF
CDR3 DNA: TGTGCCAGCAGCTACCGCGGGGGTCTCTCCTACAATGAGCAGTTCTTC

clone size: -
J gene: TRBJ2-6
V gene: TRBV3-1
D gene: TRBD2
CDR3 protein: CASSQLAGGANVLTF
CDR3 DNA: TGTGCCAGCAGCCAGCTAGCGGGAGGTGCCAACGTCCTGACTTTC

clone size: many
J gene: TRBJ2-2
V gene: TRBV10-3
D gene: TRBD1
CDR3 protein: CAISPGQDTGELFF
CDR3 DNA: TGTGCCATCAGTCCAGGACAGGACACCGGGGAGCTGTTTTTT

clone size: -
J gene: TRBJ2-7
V gene: TRBV11-2
D gene: -
CDR3 protein: CASGSSVSYEQYF
CDR3 DNA: TGTGCCAGCGGATCGTCGGTATCCTACGAGCAGTACTTC

clone size: -
J gene: TRBJ2-7
V gene: TRBV6-5
D gene: -
CDR3 protein: CASSYSRAGSYEQYF
CDR3 DNA: TGTGCCAGCAGTTACTCGCGGGCTGGCTCCTACGAGCAGTACTTC

clone size: many
J gene: TRBJ1-1
V gene: TRBV2
D gene: -
CDR3 protein: CASTPRDTAKIPEAFF
CDR3 DNA: TGTGCCAGCACCCCTAGGGATACAGCTAAAATTCCCGAAGCTTTCTTT

clone size: few
J gene: TRBJ2-2
V gene: TRBV7-2
D gene: -
CDR3 protein: CASSFTPLAGELFF
CDR3 DNA: TGTGCCAGCAGCTTTACCCCCTTAGCCGGGGAGCTGTTTTTT

clone size: few
J gene: TRBJ2-5
V gene: TRBV14
D gene: -
CDR3 protein: CASSQDWAGQGTQYF
CDR3 DNA: TGTGCCAGCAGCCAAGACTGGGCGGGGCAGGGGACCCAGTACTTC

clone size: many
J gene: TRBJ2-7
V gene: TRBV7-8
D gene: TRBD2
CDR3 protein: CASSVQAGGGPYEQYF
CDR3 DNA: TGTGCCAGCAGCGTGCAAGCGGGAGGGGGACCCTACGAGCAGTACTTC

clone size: many
J gene: TRBJ2-1
V gene: TRBV4-2
D gene: -
CDR3 protein: CASSQGGAEVNEQFF
CDR3 DNA: TGTGCCAGCAGCCAAGGGGGGGCCGAAGTGAATGAGCAGTTCTTC

clone size: -
J gene: TRBJ1-6
V gene: TRBV4-3
D gene: -
CDR3 protein: CASSQDLQGLSSPLHF
CDR3 DNA: TGCGCCAGCAGCCAAGATCTTCAGGGTTTGTCATCACCCCTCCACTTT

clone size: few
J gene: TRBJ2-1
V gene: TRBV2
D gene: TRBD2
CDR3 protein: CASSEALRVWEGLSDEQFF
CDR3 DNA: TGTGCCAGCAGTGAAGCTCTACGGGTGTGGGAGGGCCTTAGTGATGAGCAGTTCTTC

clone size: -
J gene: TRBJ2-7
V gene: TRBV12-3/TRBV12-4
D gene: -
CDR3 protein: CASSSRGLGDYEQYF
CDR3 DNA: TGTGCCAGCAGTTCCAGGGGACTTGGGGACTACGAGCAGTACTTC

clone size: many
J gene: TRBJ2-1
V gene: TRBV28
D gene: -
CDR3 protein: CASLSSYNEQFF
CDR3 DNA: TGTGCCAGCTTGAGCTCCTACAATGAGCAGTTCTTC

clone size: many
J gene: TRBJ2-7
V gene: TRBV12-3/TRBV12-4
D gene: TRBD2
CDR3 protein: CASSWASGSYEQYF
CDR3 DNA: TGTGCCAGCAGTTGGGCTAGCGGTTCCTACGAGCAGTACTTC

clone size: -
J gene: TRBJ2-7
V gene: TRBV7-9
D gene: -
CDR3 protein: CASSMTGPSYEQYF
CDR3 DNA: TGTGCCAGCAGCATGACAGGTCCTTCCTACGAGCAGTACTTC

clone size: -
J gene: TRBJ2-3
V gene: TRBV20-1
D gene: -
CDR3 protein: CSAAQGDGTDTQYF
CDR3 DNA: TGCAGTGCGGCCCAGGGAGATGGCACAGATACGCAGTATTTT

clone size: many
J gene: TRBJ2-7
V gene: TRBV7-6
D gene: -
CDR3 protein: CASSLEKGAIEQYF
CDR3 DNA: TGTGCCAGCAGCTTAGAGAAGGGAGCGATCGAGCAGTACTTC

clone size: -
J gene: TRBJ2-7
V gene: TRBV5-1
D gene: -
CDR3 protein: CASREGGYEQYF
CDR3 DNA: TGCGCCAGCAGAGAGGGGGGCTACGAGCAGTACTTC

clone size: -
J gene: TRBJ2-1
V gene: TRBV14
D gene: -
CDR3 protein: CASSQDSAGRGFNEQFF
CDR3 DNA: TGTGCCAGCAGCCAAGATAGCGCAGGGCGAGGTTTCAATGAGCAGTTCTTC

clone size: many
J gene: TRBJ2-7
V gene: TRBV20-1
D gene: TRBD2
CDR3 protein: CSAASGLISYEQYF
CDR3 DNA: TGCAGTGCTGCTAGCGGCCTGATCTCCTACGAGCAGTACTTC

clone size: few
J gene: TRBJ1-4
V gene: TRBV7-9
D gene: TRBD1
CDR3 protein: CASSRQGQHLKGLFF
CDR3 DNA: TGTGCCAGCAGTCGACAGGGACAACACCTGAAAGGACTGTTTTTT

clone size: many
J gene: TRBJ2-2
V gene: TRBV10-1
D gene: -
CDR3 protein: CASSAGTPGPGELFF
CDR3 DNA: TGCGCCAGCAGTGCCGGGACCCCGGGGCCCGGGGAGCTGTTTTTT

clone size: many
J gene: TRBJ2-7
V gene: TRBV4-1
D gene: -
CDR3 protein: CASSSLSGLSAYEQYF
CDR3 DNA: TGCGCCAGCAGCTCCCTCTCGGGGCTATCGGCCTACGAGCAGTACTTC

clone size: -
J gene: TRBJ2-5
V gene: TRBV12-3/TRBV12-4
D gene: TRBD1
CDR3 protein: CASSLDIIGQVAETQYF
CDR3 DNA: TGTGCCAGCAGTTTGGATATTATAGGACAGGTGGCGGAGACCCAGTACTTC

clone size: -
J gene: TRBJ2-7
V gene: TRBV5-4
D gene: TRBD1
CDR3 protein: CASSPDPGQTGEQYF
CDR3 DNA: TGTGCCAGCAGCCCGGATCCGGGACAGACGGGGGAGCAGTACTTC

clone size: few
J gene: TRBJ2-3
V gene: TRBV29-1
D gene: -
CDR3 protein: CSVELPSTDTQYF
CDR3 DNA: TGCAGCGTTGAATTACCTTCCACAGATACGCAGTATTTT